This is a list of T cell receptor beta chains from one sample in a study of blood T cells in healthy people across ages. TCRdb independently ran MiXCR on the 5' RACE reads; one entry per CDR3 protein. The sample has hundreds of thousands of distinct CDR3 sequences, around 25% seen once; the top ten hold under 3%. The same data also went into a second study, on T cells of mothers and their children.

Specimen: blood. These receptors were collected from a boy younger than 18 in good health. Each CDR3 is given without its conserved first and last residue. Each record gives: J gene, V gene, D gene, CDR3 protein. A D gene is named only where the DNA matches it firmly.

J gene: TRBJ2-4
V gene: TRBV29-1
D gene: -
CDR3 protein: SVVSIAKNIQY

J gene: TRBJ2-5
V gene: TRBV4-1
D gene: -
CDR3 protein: ASSQKAVQETQY

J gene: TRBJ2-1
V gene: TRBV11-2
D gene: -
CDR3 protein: ASSGELSNEQF

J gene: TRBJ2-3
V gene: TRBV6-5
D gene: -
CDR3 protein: ASSYSYGRDDTQY

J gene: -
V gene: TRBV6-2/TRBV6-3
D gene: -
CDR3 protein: ASSYSIREETQY

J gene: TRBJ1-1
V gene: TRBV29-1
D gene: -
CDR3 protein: SVASLNTEAF

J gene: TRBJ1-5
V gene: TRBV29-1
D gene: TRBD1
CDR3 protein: SVKRGTGGWNQPQH

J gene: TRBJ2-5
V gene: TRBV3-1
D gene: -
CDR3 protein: ASSLGVEIQY

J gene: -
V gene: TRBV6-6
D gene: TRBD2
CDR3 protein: ASRGLVQETQY

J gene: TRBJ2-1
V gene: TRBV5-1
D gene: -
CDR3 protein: ASSLFGTPRGEQF

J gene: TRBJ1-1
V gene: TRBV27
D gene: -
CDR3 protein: ASRRTGNSMNTEAF

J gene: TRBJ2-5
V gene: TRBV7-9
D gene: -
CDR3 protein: ASSLDLLVEETQY

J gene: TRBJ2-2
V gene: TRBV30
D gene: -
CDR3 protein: AWSVSRAGELF

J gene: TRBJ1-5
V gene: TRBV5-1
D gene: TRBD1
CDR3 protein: ASSSRGGGDQPQH

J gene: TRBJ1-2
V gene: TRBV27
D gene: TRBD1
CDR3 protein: ASSLLGGTGTHHT

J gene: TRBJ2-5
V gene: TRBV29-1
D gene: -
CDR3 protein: SVPRASRERETQY

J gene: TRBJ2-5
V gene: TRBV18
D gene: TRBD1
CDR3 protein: ASSPPGQETQY

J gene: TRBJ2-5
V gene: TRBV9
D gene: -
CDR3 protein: ASSPIAAGGETQY

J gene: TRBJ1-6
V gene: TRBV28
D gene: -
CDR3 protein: ASSFSREDRSSNSPLH

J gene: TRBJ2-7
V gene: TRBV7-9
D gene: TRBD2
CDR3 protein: ASSLFELAGAEQY

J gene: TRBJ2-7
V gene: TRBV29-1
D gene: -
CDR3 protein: SAVRGGGYEQY

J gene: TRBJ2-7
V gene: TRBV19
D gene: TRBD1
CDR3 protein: ASSPEYRGRFVTYEHY

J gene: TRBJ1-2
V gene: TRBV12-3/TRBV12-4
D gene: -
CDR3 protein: ASSLPTGFYGYT

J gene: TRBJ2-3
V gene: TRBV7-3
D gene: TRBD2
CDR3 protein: ASRDRSGREADTQY

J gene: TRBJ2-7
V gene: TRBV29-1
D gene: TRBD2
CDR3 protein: SVGPLGLVYEQY

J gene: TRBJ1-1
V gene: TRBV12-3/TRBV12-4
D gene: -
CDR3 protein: ASSPSPGATEAF

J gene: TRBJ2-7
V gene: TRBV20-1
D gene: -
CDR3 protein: SAPGFGYEQY

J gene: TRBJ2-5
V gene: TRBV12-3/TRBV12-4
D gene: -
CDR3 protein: ATTHSSNRDGETQY

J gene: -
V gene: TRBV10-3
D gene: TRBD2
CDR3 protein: AISEWAGESNEQF

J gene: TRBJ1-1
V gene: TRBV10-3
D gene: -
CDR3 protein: AINNPAQSEAF

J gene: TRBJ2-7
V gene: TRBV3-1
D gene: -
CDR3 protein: ASSQVPGYEQY

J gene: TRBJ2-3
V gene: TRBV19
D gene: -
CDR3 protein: ASSIGAGVSTDTQY

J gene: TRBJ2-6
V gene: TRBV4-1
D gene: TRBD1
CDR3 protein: ASSFIQGASGANVLT

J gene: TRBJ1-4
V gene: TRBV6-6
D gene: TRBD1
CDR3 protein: ASSGQNNEKLF

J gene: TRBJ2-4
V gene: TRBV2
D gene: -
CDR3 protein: ASMGDHGNIQY

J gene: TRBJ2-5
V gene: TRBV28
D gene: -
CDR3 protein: ASRDWADQETQY

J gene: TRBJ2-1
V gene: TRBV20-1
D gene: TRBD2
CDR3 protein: SARDLERGGWNEQF

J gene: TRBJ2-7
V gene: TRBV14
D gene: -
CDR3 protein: ASSHRPGEQY

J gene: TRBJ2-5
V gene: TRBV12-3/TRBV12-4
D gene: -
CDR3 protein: ASSFLAETQY

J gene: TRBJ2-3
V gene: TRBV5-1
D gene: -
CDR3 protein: ASSLAEADTQY

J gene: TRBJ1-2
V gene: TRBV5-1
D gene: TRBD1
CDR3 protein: ASSLLTGTANYGYT

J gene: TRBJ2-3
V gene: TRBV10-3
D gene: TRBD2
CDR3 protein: AISSLAGVGDTQY

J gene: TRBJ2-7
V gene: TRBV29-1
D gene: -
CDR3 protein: SVAGARGSYEQY